The 21 T cell receptor beta chains in this list originate from one sample, sequenced in a study of blood T cells in healthy people across ages. It was with a sample-barcoded 5' primer and a J-beta primer mix that a second PCR of roughly 7 to 12 cycles was run. MiXCR was run by TCRdb on the 5' RACE reads, yielding one entry per CDR3 protein. This sample carries about 1.1 million distinct CDR3 sequences, 35% to 40% of them seen once, and the ten largest clones take less than 15%. Sequenced: blood. The receptors here all came from a man younger than 35 in good health.

The CDR3 spells CASSFSGGEQFF. CDR3 DNA sequence: TGCGCCAGCAGCTTTAGTGGGGGTGAGCAGTTCTTC. V and J are TRBV5-1 and TRBJ2-1; D may correspond to TRBD1 or TRBD2 (5 bases each). This CDR3 has 12 amino acids. The germline gives CDR1 SGHRS, CDR2 YFSETQ. Trimming cost V 2 bases and J 9 bases, with 9 bases left between them. The full variable domain, its missing parts supplied by reference TRBV5-1 and TRBJ2-1, is KAGVTQTPRYLIKTRGQQVTLSCSPISGHRSVSWYQQTPGQGLQFLFEYFSETQRNKGNFPGRFSGRQFSNSRSEMNVSTLELGDSALYLCASSFSGGEQFFGPGTRLTVL.

The chain combines TRBV7-2 with TRBJ2-1; 13 bases match TRBD2. Per germline, CDR1 SGHTA and CDR2 FQGNSA. Trimming at V came to 4 bases and at J to 3 bases, leaving 9 bases not matched to a gene. The CDR3 loop spans 18 amino acids. The CDR3 bases are TGTGCCAGCAGCTCGACTAGCGGGGGGCCCCACTTCTACAATGAGCAGTTCTTC. Residues: CASSSTSGGPHFYNEQFF.

Here the CDR3 DNA reads TGTGCCAGCAGCGTAGAGGGTTCACCCCTCCACTTT. Amino acid sequence: CASSVEGSPLHF. The rearrangement uses TRBV9 and TRBJ1-6; D not certain. Germline loops: CDR1 SGDLS, CDR2 YYNGEE. The ends were cut back, 0 bases at V and 9 bases at J, with 4 bases in the middle. The CDR3 runs to 12 residues.

This chain connects TRBV4-2 to TRBJ1-4; D not resolved. Germline V lookup: CDR1 LGHNA, CDR2 YNFKEQ. This CDR3 is built from 16 residues. The V gene lost 1 base and the J gene lost 5 bases, with 14 bases spanning the gap. In nucleotides, the CDR3 is TGTGCCAGCAGCCAAGGGTTCGGGAGTGAAAATGAAAAACTGTTTTTT. Translated, it gives CASSQGFGSENEKLFF.

The table lists this clonotype with a few counts. This chain connects TRBV20-1 to TRBJ1-2, with 9 bases aligning to TRBD1. The V segment lost 3 bases and the J segment 2 bases; nucleotides outside the gene matches: 16. The CDR3 is 18 residues long. CDR1 and CDR2 from the germline V gene are DFQATT and SNEGSKA (reference sequence). CDR3 sequence reads: CSARFTGGVVGPNYGYTF. The CDR3 coding sequence is TGCAGTGCTAGGTTCACAGGGGGCGTCGTCGGTCCAAACTATGGCTACACCTTC.

This clonotype was seen only a few times. This chain links TRBV6-6 with TRBJ1-4, with a weak D call TRBD1 (5 bases). This CDR3 has 14 residues. Germline values: CDR1 MNHNY, CDR2 SVGAGI (reference sequence). With 3 bases removed from V and 6 bases from J, the gap between germline ends came to 11 bases. The CDR3 nucleotides are TGTGCCAGCAGTTATCGGGGGGTAGATGAAAAACTGTTTTTT. This sequence encodes CASSYRGVDEKLFF.

This clonotype appeared a few times. This chain uses TRBV29-1 with TRBJ2-1; D ambiguous. Per the germline V gene, CDR1 is SQVTM and CDR2 is ANQGSEA. V lost 2 bases to trimming and J lost 1 base, with 9 bases between them. CDR3 size: 14 residues. This CDR3 is CSVENLLSYNEQFF. The CDR3 nucleotides are TGCAGCGTTGAAAACCTCCTTTCCTACAATGAGCAGTTCTTC.

This chain links TRBV4-2 with TRBJ2-7; 9 bases line up with TRBD1. There are 16 residues in the CDR3. With V trimmed by 2 bases and J by 2 bases, 7 bases remained unmatched. In germline, CDR1 is LGHNA, CDR2 YNFKEQ. The CDR3: CASSQPGTGLTYEQYF. The CDR3 nucleotides are TGTGCCAGCAGCCAACCCGGGACAGGGTTAACCTACGAGCAGTACTTC.

This chain uses TRBV27 with TRBJ2-7, with D unresolved. V was trimmed by 5 bases and J by 2 bases, leaving 13 bases between them. CDR3 length equals 14 residues. CDR1 and CDR2 (germline): MNHEY, SMNVEV (reference sequence). CDR3 DNA: TGTGCCAGCAGTGTGACCACCCCTCCCTACGAGCAGTACTTC. Its translation: CASSVTTPPYEQYF.

This chain links TRBV9 with TRBJ1-2; TRBD1 is a possible D gene (5 bases). In germline, CDR1 is SGDLS, CDR2 YYNGEE. The CDR3 is 15 amino acids. Between the trimmed V and J ends, which lost 7 bases and 2 bases, there was a span of 18 bases. CDR3 amino acids: CASAGPTTANYGYTF. CDR3 nucleotide sequence: TGTGCCAGCGCTGGCCCTACGACAGCGAACTATGGCTACACCTTC. Filled out from reference TRBV9 and TRBJ1-2, the complete variable domain reads DSGVTQTPKHLITATGQRVTLRCSPRSGDLSVYWYQQSLDQGLQFLIQYYNGEERAKGNILERFSAQQFPDLHSELNLSSLELGDSALYFCASAGPTTANYGYTFGSGTRLTVV.

This clonotype was recorded a few times. This chain uses TRBV29-1 with TRBJ1-2; 7 bases line up with TRBD1. Germline CDR1 reads SQVTM; CDR2 reads ANQGSEA. V shed 6 bases and J 2 bases; nucleotides not matched to a gene: 6. The CDR3 has 13 amino acids. CDR3 loop: CSVSGTENYGYTF. The CDR3 DNA is TGCAGCGTCTCTGGGACAGAGAACTATGGCTACACCTTC.

This clonotype showed up just a few times. The chain joins TRBV5-6 to TRBJ2-1; D gene ambiguous. Germline CDR1 SGHDT, CDR2 YYEEEE. V was pared by 2 bases and J by 6 bases, with 21 bases between. This CDR3 is built from 17 residues. CDR3 sequence: CASSFLQRTATTNEQFF. The DNA of the CDR3 is TGTGCCAGCAGCTTCCTTCAAAGGACCGCTACGACCAATGAGCAGTTCTTC.

This clonotype was recorded a few times. J is TRBJ2-3 and V is TRBV12-3 or TRBV12-4, with D perhaps matching TRBD1 or TRBD2 (6 bases each). Deletions cut 8 bases from V and 13 bases from J, with 25 bases between. The CDR3 is 14 amino acids. As DNA, the CDR3 is TGTGCCAGCGGACGAGGGGGGTTAACAGATGCGGAGTATTTT. It specifies CASGRGGLTDAEYF.

This clonotype was detected a few times. The chain links TRBV12-3 or TRBV12-4 to TRBJ2-1; D perhaps matches TRBD1 (7 bases). V lost 3 bases to trimming and J lost 2 bases, with 20 bases between them. CDR3 length: 18 amino acids. For the CDR3, the DNA is TGTGCCAGCAGTTTTCGTGCGGCAGGGGGGCTCCCCTACAATGAGCAGTTCTTC. Translated, it gives CASSFRAAGGLPYNEQFF.

This chain uses TRBV5-6 with TRBJ2-3; D is perhaps TRBD1 or TRBD2 (6 bases each). The germline CDR1 and CDR2 sequences are SGHDT and YYEEEE. The CDR3 has 12 residues. The V end lost 4 bases, the J end lost 14 bases, and 17 bases lay between the germline ends. In DNA, the CDR3 is TGTGCCAGCAGCGCCTGGAGGGGGAAGGTGTATTTT. Encoded protein: CASSAWRGKVYF. The full variable domain, rest sourced from reference TRBV5-6 and TRBJ2-3, is DAGVTQSPTHLIKTRGQQVTLRCSPKSGHDTVSWYQQALGQGPQFIFQYYEEEERQRGNFPDRFSGHQFPNYSSELNVNALLLGDSALYLCASSAWRGKVYFGPGTRLTVL.

This clonotype turned up a few times. The chain links TRBV9 to TRBJ1-2; D not resolved. CDR3 length equals 14 residues. Germline V gene sequence: CDR1 SGDLS, CDR2 YYNGEE. Trimming left V 0 bases short and J 5 bases short, with 11 bases between. The CDR3 reads CASSVVNAPYGYTF. The CDR3 DNA is TGTGCCAGCAGCGTAGTGAATGCGCCATATGGCTACACCTTC. The whole variable domain, filled in from reference TRBV9 and TRBJ1-2, reads DSGVTQTPKHLITATGQRVTLRCSPRSGDLSVYWYQQSLDQGLQFLIQYYNGEERAKGNILERFSAQQFPDLHSELNLSSLELGDSALYFCASSVVNAPYGYTFGSGTRLTVV.

Note on this clonotype: One end of the junction varies from germline; a read error may be responsible. This chain connects TRBV7-9 to TRBJ1-4; the match to TRBD1 covers 12 bases. The CDR3 covers 15 residues. The germline gives CDR1 SEHNR, CDR2 FQNEAQ (reference sequence). For the CDR3, the DNA is TGTGCCACCTCGGGACAGGGGGCTCCTAATGAAAGACTGTTTTTT. Encoded protein: CATSGQGAPNERLFF.

The chain joins TRBV12-3 or TRBV12-4 to TRBJ2-1, with 10 nucleotides matching TRBD2. V lost 5 bases to trimming and J lost 3 bases; unmatched junction nucleotides: 4. The CDR3 runs 15 residues. The CDR3, as DNA: TGTGCCAGCAGTAGAGCGGGGGGGAACTACAATGAGCAGTTCTTC. This translates into CASSRAGGNYNEQFF.

This chain links TRBV3-1 with TRBJ1-6; D is possibly TRBD1 (6 bases). Trimming pared 3 bases from V and 3 bases from J, leaving 12 bases between. From germline, CDR1 is LGHDT and CDR2 YNNKEL (reference sequence). The CDR3 totals 16 residues. As DNA, the CDR3 is TGTGCCAGCAGCCAGGCAGGACAGATCTATAATTCACCCCTCCACTTT. Amino acid sequence: CASSQAGQIYNSPLHF. The full variable domain, in which reference TRBV3-1 and TRBJ1-6 provide the parts outside the CDR3, is DTAVSQTPKYLVTQMGNDKSIKCEQNLGHDTMYWYKQDSKKFLKIMFSYNNKELIINETVPNRFSPKSPDKAHLNLHINSLELGDSAVYFCASSQAGQIYNSPLHFGNGTRLTVT.

The chain links TRBV9 to TRBJ1-2; possibly TRBD1 for D (6 bases). CDR3 length: 15 amino acids. V lost 4 bases, J lost 4 bases, and 17 bases lay in between. CDR1 SGDLS and CDR2 YYNGEE come from the germline V gene. CDR3 bases: TGTGCCAGCAGCCAAAACAGGGAAAGGAGCTATGGCTACACCTTC. As protein: CASSQNRERSYGYTF.

This clonotype came up a few times. The chain joins TRBV20-1 to TRBJ2-1, with 11 bases that match TRBD2. CDR3 length: 14 residues. Germline V gene lookup returns CDR1 DFQATT and CDR2 SNEGSKA (reference sequence). V gave up 6 bases and J gave up 7 bases; unmatched junction bases: 8. CDR3 loop: CSATGTSGRNEQFF. For the CDR3, the DNA is TGCAGTGCCACCGGGACTAGCGGTAGGAATGAGCAGTTCTTC.